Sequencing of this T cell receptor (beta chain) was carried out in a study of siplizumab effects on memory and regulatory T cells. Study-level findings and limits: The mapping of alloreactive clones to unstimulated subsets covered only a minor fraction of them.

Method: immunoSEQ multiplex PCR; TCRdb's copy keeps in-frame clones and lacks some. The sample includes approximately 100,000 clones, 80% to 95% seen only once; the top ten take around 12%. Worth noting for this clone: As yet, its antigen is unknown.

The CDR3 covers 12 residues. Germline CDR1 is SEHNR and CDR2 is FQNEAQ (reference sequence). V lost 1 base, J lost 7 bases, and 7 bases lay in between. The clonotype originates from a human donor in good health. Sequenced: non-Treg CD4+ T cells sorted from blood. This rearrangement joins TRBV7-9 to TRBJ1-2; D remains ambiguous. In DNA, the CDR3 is TGTGCCAGCAGCTTAGAGCTGCGTGGCTACACCTTC. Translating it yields CASSLELRGYTF.